This TCR beta chain stems from a study of blood T cells in healthy people across ages. Points on this clonotype: Antigen: not known.

Germline CDR1 and CDR2: MNHEY and SMNVEV (reference sequence). V was pared by 2 bases and J by 5 bases, with 12 bases between. The CDR3 runs to 14 residues. Isolating PBMCs gave at least 6.5 million of these cells per sample. A second PCR, run for 7 to 11 cycles, used a sample-barcoded 5' primer plus a J-beta primer mix. All samples gave at least 3 million CDR3-containing paired-end reads. Via MiXCR, TCRdb re-called the 5' RACE reads, giving one row per CDR3 protein. The repertoire consists of under 2,000,000 distinct CDR3 sequences, with just under 50% occurring once and the leading ten covering approximately 2.1%. Study-level findings and limits: Naive CD4+ cell counts and diversity both ran higher in long-lived than in aged donors. CMV infection status of these donors was not known.

The origin of this receptor is a woman between 40 and 55 years old in good health. Sequencing used blood. The chain is built from TRBV27 and TRBJ1-1; TRBD1 might be the D (5 bases). As DNA, the CDR3 is TGTGCCAGCAGTTTACGGGGGGGAACAACTGAAGCTTTCTTT. Protein: CASSLRGGTTEAFF.